This is a list of T cell receptor beta chains from one sample in a study of beta chain features in type 1 diabetes. Sequencing was performed with immunoSEQ multiplex PCR; in TCRdb, only in-frame clones are kept and a portion is missing. The table shows some 410,000 clones, with approximately 15% occurring only once. The sequenced sample was naive CD4+ T cells from blood. Receptor source: a man younger than 40 in good health. Both conserved end residues are part of each CDR3. D genes are given only for firm matches. Clone size appears in some rows only: once, few, many, or a class for an expanded clone.

-	TRBJ2-7	TRBV25-1	15	-	CATTIRANLGDEQYF	TGTGCCACTACGATCCGGGCCAACCTAGGAGACGAGCAGTACTTC
TRBD1	TRBJ1-2	TRBV7-9	16	-	CASSDPGTGPRIGYTF	TGTGCCAGCAGCGACCCCGGGACAGGTCCACGGATTGGCTACACCTTC
-	TRBJ2-7	TRBV9	14	-	CASSPAGTPYEQYF	TGTGCCAGCAGCCCGGCGGGTACCCCCTACGAGCAGTACTTC
-	TRBJ1-2	TRBV6-5	13	-	CASSYLDSYGYTF	TGTGCCAGCAGTTACCTGGACAGCTATGGCTACACCTTC
-	TRBJ2-1	TRBV9	14	few	CASSVDLGSAEQFF	TGTGCCAGCAGCGTAGACCTAGGCTCAGCTGAGCAGTTCTTC
-	TRBJ2-5	TRBV7-2	13	many	CASSTRTGETQYF	TGTGCCAGCAGCACGCGGACTGGGGAGACCCAGTACTTC
-	TRBJ2-7	TRBV4-1	16	few	CASSQDEGVYPYEQYF	TGCGCCAGCAGCCAAGATGAGGGGGTGTACCCCTACGAGCAGTACTTC
TRBD2	TRBJ2-1	TRBV7-9	15	-	CASSYLGLENNEQFF	TGTGCCAGCAGCTACCTGGGACTAGAGAACAATGAGCAGTTCTTC
-	TRBJ1-2	TRBV29-1	12	-	CSVGFSNYGYTF	TGCAGCGTTGGTTTCAGTAACTATGGCTACACCTTC
-	TRBJ2-2	TRBV13	15	-	CASSLDGQNTGELFF	TGTGCCAGCAGCTTAGACGGACAGAACACCGGGGAGCTGTTTTTT
-	TRBJ2-5	TRBV6-6	16	few	CASSYSGGALGETQYF	TGTGCCAGCAGTTACTCTGGTGGGGCATTAGGAGAGACCCAGTACTTC
TRBD2	TRBJ2-3	TRBV7-9	18	-	CASSSWERLARHTDTQYF	TGTGCCAGCAGCTCCTGGGAACGACTAGCCCGACACACAGATACGCAGTATTTT
TRBD2	TRBJ2-2	TRBV6-5	15	few	CASVRERGHTGELFF	TGTGCCAGCGTCCGGGAGCGGGGTCACACCGGGGAGCTGTTTTTT
TRBD1	TRBJ1-4	TRBV29-1	13	-	CSVRGLGNEKLFF	TGCAGCGTTAGGGGGCTGGGTAATGAAAAACTGTTTTTT
-	TRBJ2-2	TRBV10-3	14	few	CAIGGTANTGELFF	TGTGCCATCGGAGGGACAGCGAACACCGGGGAGCTGTTTTTT
-	TRBJ2-7	TRBV29-1	13	-	CSASGRIKYEQYF	TGCAGCGCCTCGGGACGTATCAAGTACGAGCAGTACTTC
TRBD1	TRBJ1-2	TRBV9	15	few	CASSVEPQGNYGYTF	TGTGCCAGCAGCGTAGAACCACAGGGGAACTATGGCTACACCTTC
-	TRBJ2-2	TRBV9	14	-	CASSVQGIGGELFF	TGTGCCAGCAGCGTACAAGGGATCGGCGGGGAGCTGTTTTTT
-	TRBJ1-3	TRBV28	12	-	CASDTHGNTIYF	TGTGCCAGCGACACTCACGGAAACACCATATATTTT
-	TRBJ1-5	TRBV10-3	13	-	CAISDQGGQPQHF	TGTGCCATCAGTGACCAGGGTGGCCAGCCCCAGCATTTT
-	TRBJ2-2	TRBV6-5	13	-	CASSYRTSGELFF	TGTGCCAGCAGTTATCGAACCTCCGGGGAGCTGTTTTTT
-	TRBJ2-5	TRBV2	15	-	CASSEALGFQETQYF	TGTGCCAGCAGTGAAGCGCTGGGCTTCCAAGAGACCCAGTACTTC
TRBD1	TRBJ1-2	TRBV27	15	few	CASSLSGQGFSGYTF	TGTGCCAGCAGTTTATCGGGACAGGGATTCTCCGGCTACACCTTC
-	TRBJ1-1	TRBV7-2	14	few	CASSGGRGNTEAFF	TGTGCCAGCAGCGGGGGCAGGGGTAACACTGAAGCTTTCTTT
-	TRBJ1-2	TRBV13	16	-	CASSLVSRGRTNGYTF	TGTGCCAGCAGCTTAGTTAGCAGGGGAAGGACTAATGGCTACACCTTC
-	TRBJ1-1	TRBV11-3	14	-	CASSWAGLNTEAFF	TGTGCCAGCAGCTGGGCAGGCTTGAACACTGAAGCTTTCTTT
TRBD1	TRBJ2-7	TRBV5-1	16	few	CASSASGQGQPYEQYF	TGCGCCAGCAGCGCATCGGGACAGGGGCAGCCCTACGAGCAGTACTTC
-	TRBJ1-3	TRBV18	15	-	CASSPKGPTGNTIYF	TGTGCCAGCTCACCAAAAGGGCCTACTGGAAACACCATATATTTT
-	TRBJ1-5	TRBV30	12	few	CAWSAEAGAQHF	TGTGCCTGGAGTGCCGAGGCTGGGGCCCAGCATTTT
-	TRBJ2-5	TRBV30	15	few	CAWSVFARYQETQYF	TGTGCCTGGAGTGTTTTCGCCAGGTACCAAGAGACCCAGTACTTC
-	TRBJ1-1	TRBV7-3	13	-	CASSSTVNTEAFF	TGTGCCAGCAGCTCGACAGTAAACACTGAAGCTTTCTTT
-	TRBJ2-7	TRBV6-5	11	-	CASSSIYEQYF	TGTGCCAGCAGTTCGATCTACGAGCAGTACTTC
TRBD2	TRBJ2-3	TRBV9	16	-	CASSVPQRGGADTQYF	TGTGCCAGCAGCGTGCCCCAGCGGGGGGGCGCAGATACGCAGTATTTT
-	TRBJ2-7	TRBV29-1	14	once	CSVGVGPNLNEQYF	TGCAGCGTTGGCGTCGGACCCAACCTGAACGAGCAGTACTTC
-	TRBJ1-1	TRBV30	12	-	CAWRSVNTEAFF	TGTGCCTGGAGATCGGTGAACACTGAAGCTTTCTTT
-	TRBJ2-2	TRBV7-2	16	few	CASSLVPTQNTGELFF	TGTGCCAGCAGCTTAGTTCCGACACAGAACACCGGGGAGCTGTTTTTT
TRBD2	TRBJ2-1	TRBV13	15	-	CASSILAVWYNEQFF	TGTGCCAGCAGCATACTAGCGGTTTGGTACAATGAGCAGTTCTTC
TRBD2	TRBJ2-2	TRBV29-1	17	few	CSVAGTSGRGDTGELFF	TGCAGCGTAGCCGGGACTAGCGGGAGAGGGGACACCGGGGAGCTGTTTTTT
TRBD1	TRBJ2-7	TRBV9	14	few	CASSVGQGPYEQYF	TGTGCCAGCAGCGTAGGACAGGGGCCCTACGAGCAGTACTTC
TRBD2	TRBJ2-3	TRBV29-1	16	few	CSVGSPGGPSTDTQYF	TGCAGCGTTGGGTCTCCGGGAGGCCCGAGCACAGATACGCAGTATTTT
-	TRBJ1-1	TRBV5-1	14	-	CASSKSDGYTEAFF	TGCGCCAGCAGCAAATCAGATGGATACACTGAAGCTTTCTTT
-	TRBJ2-1	TRBV9	14	-	CASSVEHPHNEQFF	TGTGCCAGCAGCGTAGAACATCCCCACAATGAGCAGTTCTTC
-	TRBJ1-6	TRBV9	16	-	CASSVEPKAGSSPLHF	TGTGCCAGCAGCGTAGAGCCTAAAGCGGGGAGTTCACCCCTCCACTTT
-	TRBJ2-3	TRBV2	14	-	CASSRFMGTDTQYF	TGTGCCAGCAGTCGATTCATGGGGACAGATACGCAGTATTTT
-	TRBJ2-2	TRBV30	14	-	CAWRYGERAGELFF	TGTGCCTGGAGGTACGGGGAGCGCGCCGGGGAGCTGTTTTTT
-	TRBJ2-1	TRBV27	15	-	CASSPQRVSYNEQFF	TGTGCCAGCAGTCCCCAGCGGGTCTCCTACAATGAGCAGTTCTTC
TRBD1	TRBJ1-6	TRBV19	15	-	CASRPTGGSNSPLHF	TGTGCCAGTAGACCTACAGGGGGCTCAAATTCACCCCTCCACTTT
-	TRBJ2-1	TRBV14	14	many	CASSQVWTNNEQFF	TGTGCCAGCAGCCAAGTTTGGACTAACAATGAGCAGTTCTTC
-	TRBJ2-5	TRBV5-1	13	few	CASTVSQEETQYF	TGCGCCAGCACTGTGTCCCAAGAAGAGACCCAGTACTTC
-	TRBJ1-2	TRBV4-3	13	few	CASSQPHGSGYTF	TGCGCCAGCAGCCAACCTCACGGGTCTGGCTACACCTTC
-	TRBJ1-2	TRBV29-1	15	few	CSVGNRPTSNYGYTF	TGCAGCGTTGGGAATAGGCCCACGTCTAACTATGGCTACACCTTC
TRBD2	TRBJ2-3	TRBV4-1	16	few	CASSHRRLAGTDTQYF	TGCGCCAGCAGCCACCGACGACTAGCGGGGACAGATACGCAGTATTTT
-	TRBJ2-1	TRBV29-1	15	-	CSALDRGPGHYEQFF	TGCAGCGCGCTGGATCGGGGACCCGGTCACTATGAGCAGTTCTTC